This TCR beta chain is from a study of cytomegalovirus exposure and HLA in healthy donors. Study-wide findings and caveats: The productive fraction for most TCR beta V segments was about 87% or about 30% in an earlier analysis. A later analysis reportedly found fewer N-insertions in an Asian-associated ancestry cluster than the roughly 670-donor mean. V- and J-gene trimming of TCR beta was linked (in a later analysis) to a missense DCLRE1C variant. Within the data, a cluster of highly shared sequence variants was likely a sequencing artifact.

Trimming removed 1 base at V and 3 bases at J, with 10 bases between. Germline V lookup: CDR1 SGHAT, CDR2 FQNNGV. This CDR3 has 14 residues. Turning to this clone: No antigen is known for it.

The PCR had 60 Vbeta and 13 Jbeta primers. This table comes from immunoSEQ multiplex PCR, and its TCRdb copy is limited to in-frame clones, with some not included. The data show about 120,000 clones, roughly 69% seen once. The rearrangement links TRBV11-2 to TRBJ2-7; weak D call: TRBD2 (6 bases). What was sequenced was PBMCs. This receptor was identified in a human donor in good health. The CDR3 spells CASSLVSSDYEQYF. The CDR3 nucleotides read TGTGCCAGCAGCTTAGTGTCTAGCGACTACGAGCAGTACTTC.